One sample yielded the 2 T cell receptor beta chains listed below, sequenced in a study of cytotoxic CD8 clonotypes in ibrutinib-treated CLL (dated by TCRdb to 2020 to 2022). Library preparation was by the immunoSEQ multiplex PCR assay. TCRdb stores this immuneACCESS table with in-frame sequences only. Part of the clones is absent; in the studies checked, under half of the shortfall reflects unresolved V genes, and no reason is known for the rest. The sample contains approximately 330,000 clones, around four fifths of them found a single time. Clones ranked in the top ten supply 6.5% to 8% of the sample. The source was PBMCs, collected before ibrutinib treatment. The receptor set was obtained from a human donor with chronic lymphocytic leukemia.

The genes are TRBV27 and TRBJ2-1; D possibly uses TRBD1 or TRBD2 (5 bases each). With 6 bases removed from V and 6 bases from J, the gap between germline ends came to 18 bases. This CDR3 is 15 amino acids long. The V gene's germline CDR1 is MNHEY and CDR2 SMNVEV (reference sequence). The CDR3 DNA reads as TGTGCCAGCAGGCTAGGGGCGGTGAGGGTCAATGAGCAGTTCTTC. Its translation is CASRLGAVRVNEQFF.

This chain joins TRBV11-2 and TRBJ1-4; 7 bases fit TRBD1. Germline V gene data show CDR1 as SGHAT and CDR2 as FQNNGV. The CDR3 has 15 residues. After removal of 0 bases from V and 6 bases from J, the junction contained 4 bases not matched to a gene. CDR3 loop: CASSLDRDSYEKLFF. As DNA, the CDR3 is TGTGCCAGCAGCTTAGACCGGGACAGTTATGAAAAACTGTTTTTT.